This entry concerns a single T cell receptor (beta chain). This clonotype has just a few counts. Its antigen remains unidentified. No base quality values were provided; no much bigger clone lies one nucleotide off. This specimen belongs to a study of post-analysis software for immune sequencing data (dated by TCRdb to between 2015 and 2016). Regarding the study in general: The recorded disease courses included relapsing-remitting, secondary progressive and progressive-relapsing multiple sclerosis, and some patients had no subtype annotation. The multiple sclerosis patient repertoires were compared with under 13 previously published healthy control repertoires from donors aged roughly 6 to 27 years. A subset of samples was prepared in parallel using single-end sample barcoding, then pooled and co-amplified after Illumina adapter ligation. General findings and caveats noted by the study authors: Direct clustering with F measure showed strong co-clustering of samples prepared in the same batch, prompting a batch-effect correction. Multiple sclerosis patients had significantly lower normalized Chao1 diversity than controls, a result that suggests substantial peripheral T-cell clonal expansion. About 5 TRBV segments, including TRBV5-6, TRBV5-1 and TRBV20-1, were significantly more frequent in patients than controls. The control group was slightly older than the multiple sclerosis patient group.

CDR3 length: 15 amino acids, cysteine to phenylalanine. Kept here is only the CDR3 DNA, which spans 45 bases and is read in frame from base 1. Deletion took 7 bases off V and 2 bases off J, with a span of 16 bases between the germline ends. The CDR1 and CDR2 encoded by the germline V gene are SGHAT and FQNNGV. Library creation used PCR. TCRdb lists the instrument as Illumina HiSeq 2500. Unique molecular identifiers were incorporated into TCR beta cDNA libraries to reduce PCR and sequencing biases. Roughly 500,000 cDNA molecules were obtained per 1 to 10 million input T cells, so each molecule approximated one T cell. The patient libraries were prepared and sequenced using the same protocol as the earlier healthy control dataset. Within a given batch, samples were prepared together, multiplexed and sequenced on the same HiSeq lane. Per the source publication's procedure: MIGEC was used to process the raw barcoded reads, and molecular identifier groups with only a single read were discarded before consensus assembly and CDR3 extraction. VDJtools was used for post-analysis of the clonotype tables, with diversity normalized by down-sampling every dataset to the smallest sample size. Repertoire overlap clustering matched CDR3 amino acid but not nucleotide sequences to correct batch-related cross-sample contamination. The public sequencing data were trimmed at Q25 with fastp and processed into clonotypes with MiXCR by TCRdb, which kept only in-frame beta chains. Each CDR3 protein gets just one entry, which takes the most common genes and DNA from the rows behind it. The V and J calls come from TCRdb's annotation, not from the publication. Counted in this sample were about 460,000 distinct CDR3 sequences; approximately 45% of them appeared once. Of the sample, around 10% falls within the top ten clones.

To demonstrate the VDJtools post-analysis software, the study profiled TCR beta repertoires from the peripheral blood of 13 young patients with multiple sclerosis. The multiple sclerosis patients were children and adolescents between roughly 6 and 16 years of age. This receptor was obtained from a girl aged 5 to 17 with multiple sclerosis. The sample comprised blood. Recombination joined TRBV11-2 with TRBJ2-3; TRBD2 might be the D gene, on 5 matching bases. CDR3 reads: CASTAWSGSTDTQYF. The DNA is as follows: TGTGCCAGCACCGCTTGGAGCGGCTCCACAGATACGCAGTATTTT.